The sequence of this T cell receptor beta chain was determined in a study of blood T cell repertoires in COVID-19. Whole-study context: Sites across the United States, Italy and Spain contributed samples from acute and convalescent COVID-19. From T cells, B-cell-depleted T cells, or PBMCs came the material, which was cDNA or gDNA.

The CDR3 contains 14 residues. Per the germline V gene, CDR1 is SGDLS and CDR2 is YYNGEE. V dropped 3 bases and J dropped 4 bases, with 11 bases sitting between them. In the authors' workflow: Estimation of nucleated cell counts relied on the amplification of reference gene primers. Produced via immunoSEQ multiplex PCR; TCRdb's table is partial and in-frame only. V and J calls and clone size are copied from that table; D and trimming were computed from the DNA. The sample lists 250,000 to 300,000 clones; approximately 86% were seen once. The specimen was peripheral blood. This clonotype was sampled from a man between 18 and 29 years old with active or convalescent COVID-19. The chain joins TRBV9 to TRBJ2-1, with D unresolved. The CDR3 loop is CASSGGVPYNEQFF. In DNA, the CDR3 is TGTGCCAGCAGCGGCGGAGTTCCGTACAATGAGCAGTTCTTC.